These T cell receptor beta chains were read from a single sample in a study of Ad26.COV2.S vaccination and SARS-CoV-2 variants. Sequencing used immunoSEQ multiplex PCR; TCRdb keeps in-frame clones, though not all of them. The sample has about 390,000 clones, over 80% seen once. Sequenced material: peripheral blood, taken in a trial of Ad26.COV2.S vaccine versus placebo. The receptors come from a person between 18 and 59 years old who received the Ad26.COV2.S COVID-19 vaccine or a placebo. The CDR3 runs from the conserved cysteine through the conserved F or W. D genes are given only for firm matches. Size is stated for part of the rows, as once, few or many counts, or as a class when the clone is expanded.

size	D	V	J	DNA	CDR3
-	-	TRBV5-1	TRBJ1-4	TGCGCCAGCAGCTTGAGGACACAGAATGAAAAACTGTTTTTT	CASSLRTQNEKLFF
-	-	TRBV2	TRBJ1-6	TGTGCCAGCAGCACCCGAGGAAGTTCACCCCTCCACTTT	CASSTRGSSPLHF
-	-	TRBV28	TRBJ2-7	TGTGCCAGCAGTCCACCTTTAGTCTACCCCAACTACGAGCAGTACTTC	CASSPPLVYPNYEQYF
-	TRBD1	TRBV28	TRBJ1-4	TGTGCCAGCAGGAGCCCCGGGACAGGGGTTCGAAAACTGTTTTTT	CASRSPGTGVRKLFF
-	-	TRBV29-1	TRBJ2-1	TGCAGCGTTGAGGGTACATCCACTGAGCAGTTCTTC	CSVEGTSTEQFF
-	TRBD1	TRBV24-1	TRBJ2-3	TGTGCCACCTCAGGGGGCCCCACAGATACGCAGTATTTT	CATSGGPTDTQYF
-	-	TRBV11-2	TRBJ1-1	TGTGCCAGCAGCTCGTGGAGCGGACAGCGCGATGAAGCTTTCTTT	CASSSWSGQRDEAFF
-	-	TRBV19	TRBJ2-1	TGTGCCAGTGCATTAAACCGGGACTACAATGAGCAGTTCTTC	CASALNRDYNEQFF
-	TRBD1	TRBV5-1	TRBJ1-1	TGCGCCAGCAGCTTGTACACACAGGGGGCTGGTGAAGCTTTCTTT	CASSLYTQGAGEAFF
-	-	TRBV7-2	TRBJ2-6	TGTGCCAGCAGCCGGGGACCTGGGGCCAACGTCCTGACTTTC	CASSRGPGANVLTF
-	-	TRBV6-5	TRBJ1-5	TGTGCCAGCAGCACCGGATCTAATCAGCCCCAGCATTTT	CASSTGSNQPQHF
-	-	TRBV10-3	TRBJ2-7	TGTGCCATCAGTGAGTGGGCAGGGCCGGTTAGGGGGGACTCTCCAAGAAACGAGCAGTACTTC	CAISEWAGPVRGDSPRNEQYF
-	-	TRBV4-3	TRBJ2-6	TGCGCCAGCAGCCAGCAGACAAACTCTGGGGCCAACGTCCTGACTTTC	CASSQQTNSGANVLTF
-	TRBD1	TRBV13	TRBJ1-2	TGTGCCAGCAGCAGGGACAGGGTGATGAATGGCTACACCTTC	CASSRDRVMNGYTF
-	-	TRBV5-8	TRBJ2-2	TGTGCCAGCAGCATGGGGGTCAACACCGGGGAGCTGTTTTTT	CASSMGVNTGELFF
-	-	TRBV24-1	TRBJ2-3	TGTGCCACCAGTGATGCGACAGTGACAGATACGCAGTATTTT	CATSDATVTDTQYF
-	-	TRBV12-5	TRBJ2-3	TGTGCTAGTGGAGCTATGGTGGATACGCAGTATTTT	CASGAMVDTQYF
-	TRBD2	TRBV4-3	TRBJ2-3	TGCGCCAGCAGCCAAGATGTAGCGGGGGGGTTTAATGTAGATACGCAGTATTTT	CASSQDVAGGFNVDTQYF
-	TRBD1	TRBV15	TRBJ2-7	TGTGCCACCAGCATCGGGACAGACTCCTACGAGCAGTACTTC	CATSIGTDSYEQYF
-	-	TRBV6-5	TRBJ1-1	TGTGCCAGCAGTACCCTCTTACAGAGGAACACTGAAGCTTTCTTT	CASSTLLQRNTEAFF
many	-	TRBV27	TRBJ2-4	TGTGCCAGCCGGGACTCCGCAGCCAAAAACATTCAGTACTTC	CASRDSAAKNIQYF
-	-	TRBV6-5	TRBJ1-2	TGTGCCAGCAGTTACTCTCAAGCTAACTATGGCTACACCTTC	CASSYSQANYGYTF
-	-	TRBV7-2	TRBJ1-2	TGTGCCAGCAGCTTAGGCGGCGGGGGACGTGGCTATGGCTACACCTTC	CASSLGGGGRGYGYTF
-	-	TRBV9	TRBJ2-1	TGTGCCAGCAGCGTAGCTGTCGCTAGCCTAGGACTTGAGCAGTTCTTC	CASSVAVASLGLEQFF
-	TRBD1	TRBV18	TRBJ2-7	TGTGCCAGCTCACTGGCAGGACAGGGGGCGGGCGAGCAGTACTTC	CASSLAGQGAGEQYF
-	-	TRBV28	TRBJ2-5	TGTGCCAGCAGCTCTTTCCTACAGGGCGGGGAGACCCAGTACTTC	CASSSFLQGGETQYF
once	TRBD2	TRBV4-1	TRBJ2-1	TGCGCCAGCAGCCAGCTAGCGGGGGGATACAATGAGCAGTTCTTC	CASSQLAGGYNEQFF
-	TRBD1	TRBV6-5	TRBJ1-2	TGTGCCAGCAGCCGCCCGGGACAGGGTGCTGGCTACACCTTC	CASSRPGQGAGYTF
-	-	TRBV10-3	TRBJ2-2	TGTGCCATCAGTGACAGAAACACCGGGGAGCTGTTTTTT	CAISDRNTGELFF
-	-	TRBV2	TRBJ2-7	TGTGCCAGCAGTGAAGCGGGGCTAGCGTCCTACGAGCAGTACTTC	CASSEAGLASYEQYF
-	-	TRBV29-1	TRBJ2-2	TGCAGCGTTGAGGGGAGAAACACCGGGGAGCTGTTTTTT	CSVEGRNTGELFF
-	-	TRBV30	TRBJ2-7	TGTGCCTGGAGGAAGGACAGCTACGAGCAGTACTTC	CAWRKDSYEQYF
-	TRBD2	TRBV4-3	TRBJ2-1	TGCGCCAGCAGCCAAGAAGTGGGACTAGCGGGGATGCATGAGCAGTTCTTC	CASSQEVGLAGMHEQFF
-	-	TRBV25-1	TRBJ2-5	TGTGCCAGCAGTGGGGCGGGGTCTGTTGAGACCCAGTACTTC	CASSGAGSVETQYF
once	-	TRBV4-1	TRBJ1-6	TGCGCCAGCAGCCAAGAAAGGAAGGGTAATTCACCCCTCCACTTT	CASSQERKGNSPLHF
once	TRBD1	TRBV28	TRBJ1-5	TGTGCCAGCGGGGACAGCAACTATAGCAATCAGCCCCAGCATTTT	CASGDSNYSNQPQHF
-	-	TRBV30	TRBJ2-5	TGTGCCTGGAGTGTCCGTCTGAGATTTCGGGGTGGACAAGAGACCCAGTACTTC	CAWSVRLRFRGGQETQYF
-	-	TRBV11-2	TRBJ2-7	TGTGCCAGCAGCTTAAATCGCATGACTTTCGCCTACGAGCAGTACTTC	CASSLNRMTFAYEQYF
-	-	TRBV18	TRBJ1-1	TGTGCCAGCTCACCACTGGGGAACACTGAAGCTTTCTTT	CASSPLGNTEAFF
-	TRBD2	TRBV3-1/TRBV3-2	TRBJ2-1	TGTGCCAGCAGCCTTACTAGCGGGGTACGCAATGAGCAGTTCTTC	CASSLTSGVRNEQFF
-	-	TRBV9	TRBJ2-2	TGTGCCAGCAGCGTAACAGTAAACACCGGGGAGCTGTTTTTT	CASSVTVNTGELFF
-	-	TRBV10-3	TRBJ2-3	TGTGCCATCAGTGTTTACAGGGACCGAAGAGGTCCTAGCACAGATACGCAGTATTTT	CAISVYRDRRGPSTDTQYF
-	TRBD1	TRBV7-9	TRBJ1-3	TGTGCCAGCAGCTTAGTAGGGACAGGGGCTAACACCATATATTTT	CASSLVGTGANTIYF
-	TRBD1	TRBV29-1	TRBJ2-7	TGCAGCGCCGGGACAGGGTTCTACGAGCAGTACTTC	CSAGTGFYEQYF
-	TRBD1	TRBV6-4	TRBJ2-3	TGTGCCAGCAGATCCGGGACAGGGGTAGCAGATACGCAGTATTTT	CASRSGTGVADTQYF
-	TRBD2	TRBV2	TRBJ2-7	TGTGCCAGCGGAAGGACTAGCGGGGGGTACGAGCAGTACTTC	CASGRTSGGYEQYF
-	TRBD1	TRBV15	TRBJ2-7	TGTGCCACCAGCAGATCCGGGACAGGAATCTACGAGCAGTACTTC	CATSRSGTGIYEQYF
-	-	TRBV7-9	TRBJ1-1	TGTGCCAGCAGCTTAGCTTTGGGCAGGGACACTGAAGCTTTCTTT	CASSLALGRDTEAFF
-	-	TRBV2	TRBJ2-1	TGTGCCAGCAGGATTGGGTTACTCAATGAGCAGTTCTTC	CASRIGLLNEQFF
-	TRBD2	TRBV7-2	TRBJ2-3	TGTGCCAGCAGCGGCACGGGGGGGCTGGCAGATACGCAGTATTTT	CASSGTGGLADTQYF
-	-	TRBV7-9	TRBJ1-2	TGTGCCAGCAGCCAACTGAGGGCAAGCAACTATGGCTACACCTTC	CASSQLRASNYGYTF
-	TRBD1	TRBV25-1	TRBJ2-7	TGTGCCAACCGGGACAGGGTTTTGACCTACGAGCAGTACTTC	CANRDRVLTYEQYF
-	-	TRBV4-3	TRBJ1-2	TGCGCCAGCAGCCAAGATGTCGGCATGGCGCTCCGGGTTGGTGGCTACACCTTC	CASSQDVGMALRVGGYTF
-	-	TRBV9	TRBJ2-5	TGTGCCAGCAGCGTGGAAGGGACTGACCAAGAGACCCAGTACTTC	CASSVEGTDQETQYF
-	-	TRBV19	TRBJ2-2	TGTGCCAGTAGTATAGCAGGGGCCGGGGAGCTGTTTTTT	CASSIAGAGELFF
-	TRBD1	TRBV7-2	TRBJ2-5	TGTGCCAGCAGCTTAGCCGACAGGGACCAAGAGACCCAGTACTTC	CASSLADRDQETQYF
-	TRBD2	TRBV18	TRBJ2-3	TGTGCCAGCTCACCACTCCCAGCGGGGGTCACAGATACGCAGTATTTT	CASSPLPAGVTDTQYF
-	-	TRBV7-2	TRBJ2-5	TGTGCCAGCAGCTTGCAAGAGACCCAGTACTTC	CASSLQETQYF
-	-	TRBV24-1	TRBJ2-3	TGTGCCACCAGTGATTTGGTGGGGGGGCTTGTAGATACGCAGTATTTT	CATSDLVGGLVDTQYF
-	-	TRBV28	TRBJ1-3	TGTGCCAGCAGGCCAACAGGGCTGACTGGAAACACCATATATTTT	CASRPTGLTGNTIYF